A single T cell receptor (beta chain) is shown here with its context. Its antigen is unknown. The data derive from a study of T cells expressing NK-cell markers. Looking at the study overall: The study drew TCR beta repertoires from sorted CD3+CD56+NKG2C+, CD3+CD56+NKG2C- and CD3+CD56-NKG2C+ T cells. HCMV seropositivity marked most of the eight sequenced donors; one was seronegative. Overall study results and limits: These same clonotypes (in several donors) also led the CD3+CD56-NKG2C+ fraction. Unclear, still, was the HCMV specificity of the expanded NKG2C+ T cell clones.

Using the 5' RACE reads, TCRdb records one entry per CDR3 protein without DNA. The sample's table shows some 280,000 distinct CDR3 sequences. The sample comprised blood T cells: a sorted CD56 or NKG2C T cell subset, CD4+ or CD8+ T cells, or bulk PBMC T cells (not recorded which). This receptor was taken from a man in his late teens or twenties in good health.

Here the CDR3 reads CASSRGYSNEQYF. V and J are TRBV7-2 and TRBJ2-7; lacking DNA, the TRBD1 call made by TCRdb goes unchecked. CDR1 is SGHTA, CDR2 FQGNSA, per germline. The CDR3 length is 13 residues.